A selection of T cell receptor beta chains follows, all from one sample in a study of OX40 agonist ivuxolimab in advanced cancers. The table came from immunoSEQ multiplex PCR; TCRdb's copy has only in-frame clones and leaves some out. The data hold about 46,000 clones, with over 70% observed a single time. Sequencing was performed on CD4+ or CD8+ T cells sorted from blood, taken in a trial of the OX40 agonist ivuxolimab. These receptors all come from an adult with an advanced solid tumor such as melanoma, head and neck, liver or kidney cancer. Each CDR3 is given with its conserved first and last residue. A D gene is named only where the DNA matches it firmly. Part of the rows lack a size; the others show once, few, many or a class for expanded clones.

TRBJ1-1 NA NA TRBV2 CASSAGQTTTLKAFF
TRBJ1-4 NA NA TRBV19 CASSIGRGGEKLFF
TRBJ1-4 NA NA TRBV6-1 CASSAQNNEKLFF
TRBJ2-7 NA NA TRBV5-5 CASSLSGGSYEQYF
TRBJ2-7 NA NA TRBV18 CASSPSVGPGEQYF
TRBJ1-2 few TRBD1 TRBV6-6 CASIRTGANYGYTF
TRBJ2-7 NA NA TRBV7-7 CASSPGRSYEQYF
TRBJ2-5 NA NA TRBV5-1 CASSATGGETQYF
TRBJ2-1 NA TRBD1 TRBV5-8 CASSLGTGSHNEQFF
TRBJ1-2 many TRBD1 TRBV6-5 CASSYLRTGGGYGYTF
TRBJ2-2 NA TRBD2 TRBV28 CASSPTLAGVSGELFF
TRBJ2-2 NA TRBD1 TRBV7-9 CASSLDRGSTGELFF
TRBJ2-5 NA NA TRBV27 CASSSWYEETQYF
TRBJ2-5 NA NA TRBV7-9 CASSEQGEATQYF
TRBJ2-3 few TRBD1 TRBV5-6 CASSLIGRGTDTQYF
TRBJ1-2 NA NA TRBV6-6 CASSYSKRDPSYGYTF
TRBJ1-3 NA NA TRBV5-7 CASSDYRGTSGNTIYF
TRBJ2-2 NA NA TRBV15 CATSQHNTGELFF
TRBJ2-1 few NA TRBV11-2 CASSLVALNNEQFF
TRBJ1-1 NA TRBD1 TRBV27 CASRGTENTEAFF
TRBJ2-6 NA TRBD1 TRBV4-3 CASSLTGVGANVLTF
TRBJ2-1 NA NA TRBV7-9 CASSLVSYNLNEQFF
TRBJ2-1 NA TRBD2 TRBV19 CASSTGTSGRGYNEQFF
TRBJ2-2 NA TRBD2 TRBV10-2 CASSASGSTNTGELFF
TRBJ2-5 NA TRBD1 TRBV5-1 CASSLDRGLRETQYF
TRBJ2-7 few TRBD1 TRBV6-5 CASSNTGGRQYF
TRBJ2-1 NA NA TRBV7-9 CASSPKGGAYNEQFF
TRBJ1-1 few TRBD1 TRBV9 CASSKGTGEGMNTEAFF
TRBJ2-5 NA TRBD2 TRBV18 CASRTSGVQETQYF
TRBJ1-5 NA NA TRBV11-2 CASSLGRGRGGQPQHF
TRBJ2-2 NA NA TRBV5-6 CASSLAGVGTNTGELFF